The source of this T cell receptor beta chain is a study of blood T cell repertoires in COVID-19. TCRdb's table, derived via immunoSEQ multiplex PCR, lists solely in-frame clones and lacks some. The sample holds nearly 85,000 clones, 80% to 90% seen once. CDR1 and CDR2 (germline): LGHNA, YNFKEQ. The ends were cut back, 0 bases at V and 6 bases at J, with 6 bases in the middle. CDR3 size: 13 residues. The sample was peripheral blood. V and J are TRBV4-2 and TRBJ2-1; D might be TRBD2 (5 bases). This receptor was taken from an older woman with acute or convalescent COVID-19. The CDR3 loop reads CASSQDEGNEQFF. The CDR3 bases are TGTGCCAGCAGCCAAGATGAGGGCAATGAGCAGTTCTTC.